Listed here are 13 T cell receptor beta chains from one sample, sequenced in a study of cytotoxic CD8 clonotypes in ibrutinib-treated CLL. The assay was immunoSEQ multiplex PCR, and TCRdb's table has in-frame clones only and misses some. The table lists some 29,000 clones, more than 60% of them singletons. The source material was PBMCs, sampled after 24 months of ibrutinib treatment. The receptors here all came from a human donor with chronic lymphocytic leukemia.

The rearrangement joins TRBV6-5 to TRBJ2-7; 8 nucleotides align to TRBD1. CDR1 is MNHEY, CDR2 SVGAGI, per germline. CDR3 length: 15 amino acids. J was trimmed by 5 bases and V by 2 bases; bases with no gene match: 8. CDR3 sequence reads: CASSYGQGLIDEQYF. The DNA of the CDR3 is TGTGCCAGCAGTTACGGACAGGGTTTGATCGACGAGCAGTACTTC.

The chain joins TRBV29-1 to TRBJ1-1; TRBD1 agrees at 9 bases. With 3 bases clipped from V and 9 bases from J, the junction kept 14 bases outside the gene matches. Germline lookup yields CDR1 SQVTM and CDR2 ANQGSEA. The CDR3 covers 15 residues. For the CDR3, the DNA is TGCAGCGTTGACGCTTCCTCCGGGACAGGGTTTAAAGCTTTCTTT. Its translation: CSVDASSGTGFKAFF.

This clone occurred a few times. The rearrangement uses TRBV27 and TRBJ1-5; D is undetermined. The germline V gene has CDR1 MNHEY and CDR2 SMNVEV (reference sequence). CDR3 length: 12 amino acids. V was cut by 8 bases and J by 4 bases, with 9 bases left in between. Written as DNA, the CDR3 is TGTGCCAGCTCTAGGCTGAATCAGCCCCAGCATTTT. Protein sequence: CASSRLNQPQHF.

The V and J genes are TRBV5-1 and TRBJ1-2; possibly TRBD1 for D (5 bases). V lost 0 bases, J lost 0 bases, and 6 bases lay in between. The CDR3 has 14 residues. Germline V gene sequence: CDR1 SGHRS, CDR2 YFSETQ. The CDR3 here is CASSLGQSNYGYTF. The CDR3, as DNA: TGCGCCAGCAGCTTGGGACAGTCTAACTATGGCTACACCTTC.

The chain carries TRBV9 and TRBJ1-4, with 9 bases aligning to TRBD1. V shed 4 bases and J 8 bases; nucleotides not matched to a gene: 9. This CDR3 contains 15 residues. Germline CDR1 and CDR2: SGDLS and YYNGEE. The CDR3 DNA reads TGTGCCAGCAGCCTCACGGGACAGGGCACCGAAAAACTGTTTTTT. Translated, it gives CASSLTGQGTEKLFF.

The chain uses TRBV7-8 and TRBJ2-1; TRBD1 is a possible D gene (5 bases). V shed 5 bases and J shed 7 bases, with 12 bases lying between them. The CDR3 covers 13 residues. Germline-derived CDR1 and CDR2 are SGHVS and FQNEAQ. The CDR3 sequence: CASSLRQKNEQFF. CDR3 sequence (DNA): TGTGCCAGCAGCCTCCGACAGAAAAATGAGCAGTTCTTC.

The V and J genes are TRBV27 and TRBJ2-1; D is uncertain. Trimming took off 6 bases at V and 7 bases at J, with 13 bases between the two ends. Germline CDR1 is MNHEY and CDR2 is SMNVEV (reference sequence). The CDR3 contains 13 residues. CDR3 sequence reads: CASRARVRNEQFF. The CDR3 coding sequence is TGTGCCAGCAGGGCCCGGGTTCGGAATGAGCAGTTCTTC.

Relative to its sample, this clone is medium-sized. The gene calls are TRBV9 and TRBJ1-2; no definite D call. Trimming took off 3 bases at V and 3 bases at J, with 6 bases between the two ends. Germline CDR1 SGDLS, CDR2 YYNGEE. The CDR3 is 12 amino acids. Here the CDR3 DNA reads TGTGCCAGCAGCGGTGCTTACTATGGCTACACCTTC. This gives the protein CASSGAYYGYTF.

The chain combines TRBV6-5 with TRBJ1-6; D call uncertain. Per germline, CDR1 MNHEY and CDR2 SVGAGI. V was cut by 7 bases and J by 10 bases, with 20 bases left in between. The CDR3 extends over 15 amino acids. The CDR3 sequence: CASTLSLLGQSPLHF. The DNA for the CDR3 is TGTGCCAGCACTCTCTCGCTCCTCGGGCAATCACCCCTCCACTTT.

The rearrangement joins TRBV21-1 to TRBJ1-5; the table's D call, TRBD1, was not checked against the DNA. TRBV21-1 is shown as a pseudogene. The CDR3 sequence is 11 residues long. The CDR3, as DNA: TGTGCCAGCATCCTACAGGGGCCCCAGCATTTT. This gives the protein CASILQGPQHF.

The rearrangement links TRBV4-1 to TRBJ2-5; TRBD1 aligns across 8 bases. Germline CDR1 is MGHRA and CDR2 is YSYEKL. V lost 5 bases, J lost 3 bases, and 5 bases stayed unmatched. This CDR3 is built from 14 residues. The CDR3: CASSYGQGKETQYF. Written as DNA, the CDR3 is TGCGCCAGCAGCTATGGACAGGGAAAAGAGACCCAGTACTTC.

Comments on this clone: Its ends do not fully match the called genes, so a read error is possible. The CDR3 loop reads CSVGEVDERYF. The CDR3 region has the DNA TGCAGCGTAGGGGAGGTCGACGAGCGGTACTTC. The chain uses TRBV29-1 and TRBJ2-7, with D possibly being TRBD2 (6 bases). The CDR3 length is 11 residues. CDR1 and CDR2 from the germline V gene are SQVTM and ANQGSEA.

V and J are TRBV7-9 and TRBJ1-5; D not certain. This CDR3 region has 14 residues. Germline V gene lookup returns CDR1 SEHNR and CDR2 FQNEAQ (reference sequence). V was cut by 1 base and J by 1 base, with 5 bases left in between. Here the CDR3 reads CASSLEGSNQPQHF. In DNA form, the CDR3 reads TGTGCCAGCAGCTTAGAAGGGAGCAATCAGCCCCAGCATTTT.